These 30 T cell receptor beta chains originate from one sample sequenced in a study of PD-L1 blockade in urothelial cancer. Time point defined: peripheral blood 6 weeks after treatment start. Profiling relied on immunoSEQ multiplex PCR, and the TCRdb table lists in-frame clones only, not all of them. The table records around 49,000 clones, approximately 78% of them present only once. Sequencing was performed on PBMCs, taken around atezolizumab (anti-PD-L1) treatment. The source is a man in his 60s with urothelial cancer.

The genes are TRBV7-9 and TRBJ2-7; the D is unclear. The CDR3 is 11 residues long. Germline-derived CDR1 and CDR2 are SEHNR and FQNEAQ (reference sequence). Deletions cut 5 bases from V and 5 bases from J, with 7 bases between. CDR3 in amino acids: CASSEIDEQYF. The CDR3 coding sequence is TGTGCCAGCAGCGAGATTGACGAGCAGTACTTC. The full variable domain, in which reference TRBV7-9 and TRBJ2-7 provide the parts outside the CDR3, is DTGVSQNPRHKITKRGQNVTFRCDPISEHNRLYWYRQTLGQGPEFLTYFQNEAQLEKSRLLSDRFSAERPKGSFSTLEIQRTEQGDSAMYLCASSEIDEQYFGPGTRLTVT.

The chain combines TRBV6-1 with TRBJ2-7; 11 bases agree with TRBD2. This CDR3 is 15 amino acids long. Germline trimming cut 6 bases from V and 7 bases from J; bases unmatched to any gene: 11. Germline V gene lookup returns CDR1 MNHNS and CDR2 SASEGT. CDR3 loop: CASRASTSGIGEQYF. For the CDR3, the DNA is TGTGCCAGCAGGGCCTCGACTAGCGGGATCGGGGAGCAGTACTTC.

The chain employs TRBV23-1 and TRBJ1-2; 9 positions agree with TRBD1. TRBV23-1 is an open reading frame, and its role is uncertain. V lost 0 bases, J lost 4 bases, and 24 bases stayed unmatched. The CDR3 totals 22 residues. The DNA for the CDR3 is TGCGCCAGCAGTCAATCGTTTATATTGTTTAGGGACAGGGAAATATCTAGCTATGGCTACACCTTC. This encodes CASSQSFILFRDREISSYGYTF.

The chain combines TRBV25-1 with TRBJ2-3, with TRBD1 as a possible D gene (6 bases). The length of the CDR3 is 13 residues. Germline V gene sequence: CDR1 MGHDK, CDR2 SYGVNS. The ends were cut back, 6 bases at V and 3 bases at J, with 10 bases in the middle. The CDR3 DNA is TGTGCCAGCAGAATACAGGGAACAGATACGCAGTATTTT. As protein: CASRIQGTDTQYF. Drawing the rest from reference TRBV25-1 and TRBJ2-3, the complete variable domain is EADIYQTPRYLVIGTGKKITLECSQTMGHDKMYWYQQDPGMELHLIHYSYGVNSTEKGDLSSESTVSRIRTEHFPLTLESARPSHTSQYLCASRIQGTDTQYFGPGTRLTVL.

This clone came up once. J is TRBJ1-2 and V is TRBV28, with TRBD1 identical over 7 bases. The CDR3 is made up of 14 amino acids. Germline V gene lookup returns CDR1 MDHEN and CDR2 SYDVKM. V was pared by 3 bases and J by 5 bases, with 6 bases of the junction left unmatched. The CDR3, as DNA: TGTGCCAGCAGTTTCGGAGGGGGCGAGTATGGCTACACCTTC. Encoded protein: CASSFGGGEYGYTF.

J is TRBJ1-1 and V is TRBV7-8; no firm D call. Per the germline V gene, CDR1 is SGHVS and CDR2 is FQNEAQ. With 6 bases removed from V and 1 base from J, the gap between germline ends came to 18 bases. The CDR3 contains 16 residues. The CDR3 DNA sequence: TGTGCCAGCAGGCCACAGACCGGAACCCAGAACACTGAAGCTTTCTTT. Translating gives CASRPQTGTQNTEAFF.

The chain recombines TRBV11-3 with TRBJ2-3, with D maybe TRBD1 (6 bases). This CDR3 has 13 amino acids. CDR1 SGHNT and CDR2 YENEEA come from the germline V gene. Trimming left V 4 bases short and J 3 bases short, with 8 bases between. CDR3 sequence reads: CASSSQGTDTQYF. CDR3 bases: TGTGCCAGCAGCTCTCAGGGGACAGATACGCAGTATTTT.

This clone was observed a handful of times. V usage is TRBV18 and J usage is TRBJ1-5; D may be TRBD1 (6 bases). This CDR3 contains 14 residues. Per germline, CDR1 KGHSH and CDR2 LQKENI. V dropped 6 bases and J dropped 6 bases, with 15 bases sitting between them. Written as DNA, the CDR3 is TGTGCCAGCTCCCCGTCTGGGGGCACTCAGCCCCAGCATTTT. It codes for CASSPSGGTQPQHF.

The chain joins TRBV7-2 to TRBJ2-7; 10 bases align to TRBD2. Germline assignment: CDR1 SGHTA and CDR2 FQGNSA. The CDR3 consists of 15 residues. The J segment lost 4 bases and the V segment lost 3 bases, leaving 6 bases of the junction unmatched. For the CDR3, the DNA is TGTGCCAGCAGCTTCCAGGCTAGCGGGAGTTACGAGCAGTACTTC. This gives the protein CASSFQASGSYEQYF.

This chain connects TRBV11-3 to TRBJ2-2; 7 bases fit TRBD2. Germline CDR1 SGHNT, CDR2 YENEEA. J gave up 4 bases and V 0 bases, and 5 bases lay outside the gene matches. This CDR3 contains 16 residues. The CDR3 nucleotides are TGTGCCAGCAGCTTAGATGTTAGCGGGCTCACCGGGGAGCTGTTTTTT. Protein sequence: CASSLDVSGLTGELFF. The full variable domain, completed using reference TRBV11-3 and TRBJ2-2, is EAGVVQSPRYKIIEKKQPVAFWCNPISGHNTLYWYLQNLGQGPELLIRYENEEAVDDSQLPKDRFSAERLKGVDSTLKIQPAELGDSAVYLCASSLDVSGLTGELFFGEGSRLTVL.

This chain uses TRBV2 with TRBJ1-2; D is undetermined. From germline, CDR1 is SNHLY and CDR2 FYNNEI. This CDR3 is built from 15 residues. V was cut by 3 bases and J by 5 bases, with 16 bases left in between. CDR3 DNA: TGTGCCAGCAGTGACCGACCGACAACCGTTTATGGCTACACCTTC. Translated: CASSDRPTTVYGYTF.

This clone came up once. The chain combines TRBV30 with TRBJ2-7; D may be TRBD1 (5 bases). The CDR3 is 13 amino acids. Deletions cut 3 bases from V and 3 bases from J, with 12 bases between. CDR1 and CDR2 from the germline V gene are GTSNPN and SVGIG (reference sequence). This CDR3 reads CAWRIGANYEQYF. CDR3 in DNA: TGTGCCTGGAGAATAGGGGCGAACTACGAGCAGTACTTC.

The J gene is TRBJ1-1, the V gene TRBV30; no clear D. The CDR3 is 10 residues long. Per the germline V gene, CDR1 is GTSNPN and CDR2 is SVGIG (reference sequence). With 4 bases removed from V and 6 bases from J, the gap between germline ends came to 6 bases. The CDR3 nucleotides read TGTGCCTGGATGGGAGCTGAAGCTTTCTTT. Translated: CAWMGAEAFF. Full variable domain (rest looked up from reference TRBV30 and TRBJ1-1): SQTIHQWPATLVQPVGSPLSLECTVEGTSNPNLYWYRQAAGRGLQLLFYSVGIGQISSEVPQNLSASRPQDRQFILSSKKLLLSDSGFYLCAWMGAEAFFGQGTRLTVV.

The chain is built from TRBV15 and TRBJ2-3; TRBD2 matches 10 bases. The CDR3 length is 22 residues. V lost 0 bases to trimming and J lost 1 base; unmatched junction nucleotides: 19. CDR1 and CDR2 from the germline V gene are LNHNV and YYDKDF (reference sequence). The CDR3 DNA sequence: TGTGCCACCAGCAGAGATGTGTGCCCAAGGCTACCAGCGGGGGGGGGCACAGATACGCAGTATTTT. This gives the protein CATSRDVCPRLPAGGGTDTQYF.

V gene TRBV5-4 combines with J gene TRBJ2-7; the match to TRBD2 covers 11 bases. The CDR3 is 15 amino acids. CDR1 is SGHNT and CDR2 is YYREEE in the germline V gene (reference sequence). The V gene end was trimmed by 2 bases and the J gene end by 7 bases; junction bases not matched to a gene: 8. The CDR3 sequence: CASSFNLAGGSEQYF. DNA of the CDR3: TGTGCCAGCAGCTTTAACCTAGCGGGAGGTAGTGAGCAGTACTTC.

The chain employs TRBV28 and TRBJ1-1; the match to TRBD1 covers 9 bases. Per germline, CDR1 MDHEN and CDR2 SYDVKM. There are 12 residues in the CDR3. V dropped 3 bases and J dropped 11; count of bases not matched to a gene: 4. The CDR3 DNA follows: TGTGCCAGCAGTTTGCGAGACAGGGGGGCTTTCTTT. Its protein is CASSLRDRGAFF.

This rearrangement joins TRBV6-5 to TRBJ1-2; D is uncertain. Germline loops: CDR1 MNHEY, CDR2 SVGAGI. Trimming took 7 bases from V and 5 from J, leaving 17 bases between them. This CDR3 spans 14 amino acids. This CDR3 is CASKAGGSGYGYTF. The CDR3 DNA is TGTGCCAGCAAGGCTGGTGGCTCGGGATATGGCTACACCTTC.

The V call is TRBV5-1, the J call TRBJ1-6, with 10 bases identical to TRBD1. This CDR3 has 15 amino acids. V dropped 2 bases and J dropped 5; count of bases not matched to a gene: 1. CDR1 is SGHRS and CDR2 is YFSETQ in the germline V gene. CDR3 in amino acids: CASSFGTGDNSPLHF. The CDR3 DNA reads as TGCGCCAGCAGCTTCGGGACAGGGGATAATTCACCCCTCCACTTT.

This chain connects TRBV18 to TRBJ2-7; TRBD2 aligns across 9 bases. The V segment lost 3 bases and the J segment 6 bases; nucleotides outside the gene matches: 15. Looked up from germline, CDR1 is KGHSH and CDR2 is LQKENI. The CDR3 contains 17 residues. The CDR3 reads CASSPSPSSSGKGEQYF. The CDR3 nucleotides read TGTGCCAGCTCACCCTCTCCCTCATCTAGCGGGAAAGGCGAGCAGTACTTC.

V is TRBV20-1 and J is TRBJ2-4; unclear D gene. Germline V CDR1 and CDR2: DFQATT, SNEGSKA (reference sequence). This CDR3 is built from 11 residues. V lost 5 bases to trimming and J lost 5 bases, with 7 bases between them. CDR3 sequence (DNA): TGCAGTGCTTCTACAGAAAACATTCAGTACTTC. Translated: CSASTENIQYF.

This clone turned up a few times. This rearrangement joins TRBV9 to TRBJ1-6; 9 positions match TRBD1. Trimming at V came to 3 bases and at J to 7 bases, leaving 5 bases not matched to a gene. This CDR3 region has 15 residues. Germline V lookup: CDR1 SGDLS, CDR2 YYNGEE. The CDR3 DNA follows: TGTGCCAGCAGCGCGCAGACAGGGGGAAATTCACCCCTCCACTTT. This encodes CASSAQTGGNSPLHF.

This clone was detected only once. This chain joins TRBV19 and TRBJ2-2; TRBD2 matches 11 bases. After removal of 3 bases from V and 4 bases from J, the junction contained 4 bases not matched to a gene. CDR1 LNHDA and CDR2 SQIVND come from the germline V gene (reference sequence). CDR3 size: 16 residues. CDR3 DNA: TGTGCCAGTAGTATTAGCGGGGGGGCGGTCACCGGGGAGCTGTTTTTT. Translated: CASSISGGAVTGELFF.

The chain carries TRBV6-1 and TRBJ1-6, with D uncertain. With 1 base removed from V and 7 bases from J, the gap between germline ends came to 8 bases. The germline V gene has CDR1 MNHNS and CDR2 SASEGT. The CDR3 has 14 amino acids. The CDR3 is CASSEVQANSPLHF. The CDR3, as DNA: TGTGCCAGCAGTGAAGTTCAAGCGAATTCACCCCTCCACTTT.

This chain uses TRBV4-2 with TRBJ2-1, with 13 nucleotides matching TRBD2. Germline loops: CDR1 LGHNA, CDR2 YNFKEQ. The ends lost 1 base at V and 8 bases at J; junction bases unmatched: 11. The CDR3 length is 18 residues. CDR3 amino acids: CASSQGMGGLAGEDEQFF. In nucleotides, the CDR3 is TGTGCCAGCAGCCAAGGAATGGGAGGACTAGCGGGAGAGGATGAGCAGTTCTTC.

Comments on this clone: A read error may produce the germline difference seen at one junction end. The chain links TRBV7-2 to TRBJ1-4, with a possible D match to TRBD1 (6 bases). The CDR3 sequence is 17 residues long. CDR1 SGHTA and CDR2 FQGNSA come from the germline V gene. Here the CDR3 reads CASSTTATGFANEKLFF. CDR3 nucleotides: TGTGCCAGCAGCACCACGGCCACAGGGTTCGCTAACGAAAAACTGTTTTTT.

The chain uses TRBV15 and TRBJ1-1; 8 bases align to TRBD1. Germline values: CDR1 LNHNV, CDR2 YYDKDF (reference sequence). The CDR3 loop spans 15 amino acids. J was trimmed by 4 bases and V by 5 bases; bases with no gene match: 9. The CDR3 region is CATSGRLGQVTEAFF. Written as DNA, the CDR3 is TGTGCCACCAGCGGCCGATTGGGACAGGTCACTGAAGCTTTCTTT.

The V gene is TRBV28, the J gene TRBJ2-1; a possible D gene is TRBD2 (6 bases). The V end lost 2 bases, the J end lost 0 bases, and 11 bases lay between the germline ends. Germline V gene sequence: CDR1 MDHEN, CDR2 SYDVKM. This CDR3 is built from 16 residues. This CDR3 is CASSLGGLSSYNEQFF. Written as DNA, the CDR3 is TGTGCCAGCAGTTTAGGGGGGTTAAGCTCCTACAATGAGCAGTTCTTC.

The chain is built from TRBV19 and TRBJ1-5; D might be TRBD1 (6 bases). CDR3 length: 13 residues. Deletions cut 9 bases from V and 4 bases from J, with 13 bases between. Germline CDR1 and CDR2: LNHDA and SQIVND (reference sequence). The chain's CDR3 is CARARQANQPQHF. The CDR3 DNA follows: TGTGCCAGAGCCCGACAGGCAAATCAGCCCCAGCATTTT.

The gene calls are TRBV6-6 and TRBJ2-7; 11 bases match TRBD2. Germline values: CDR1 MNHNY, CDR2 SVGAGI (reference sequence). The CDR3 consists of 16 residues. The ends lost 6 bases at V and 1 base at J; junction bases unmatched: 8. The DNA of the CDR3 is TGTGCCAGCAGGCCGCCGTCTAGCGGGGGGTCCTACGAGCAGTACTTC. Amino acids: CASRPPSSGGSYEQYF.

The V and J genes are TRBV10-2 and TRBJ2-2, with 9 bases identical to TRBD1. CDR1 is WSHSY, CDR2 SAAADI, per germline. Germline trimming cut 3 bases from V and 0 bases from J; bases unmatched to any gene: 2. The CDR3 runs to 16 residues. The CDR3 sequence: CASSEGQGTNTGELFF. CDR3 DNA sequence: TGCGCCAGCAGTGAAGGACAGGGGACGAACACCGGGGAGCTGTTTTTT.